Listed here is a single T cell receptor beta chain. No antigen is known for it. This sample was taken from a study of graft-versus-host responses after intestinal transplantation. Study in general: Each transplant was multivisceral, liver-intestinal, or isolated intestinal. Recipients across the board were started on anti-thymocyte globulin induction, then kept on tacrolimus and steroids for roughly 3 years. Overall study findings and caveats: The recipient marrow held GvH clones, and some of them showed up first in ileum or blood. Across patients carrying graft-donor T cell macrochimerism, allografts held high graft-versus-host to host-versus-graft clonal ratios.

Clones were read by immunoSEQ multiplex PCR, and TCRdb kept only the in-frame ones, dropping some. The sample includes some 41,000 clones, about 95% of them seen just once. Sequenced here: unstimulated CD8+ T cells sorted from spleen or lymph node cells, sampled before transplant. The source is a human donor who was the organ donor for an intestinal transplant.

CDR3 loop: CASNLRGKNLNTREQFF. The CDR3 coding sequence is TGTGCCAGCAACCTAAGGGGCAAAAACCTTAATACAAGGGAGCAGTTCTTC. The rearrangement links TRBV5-6 to TRBJ2-1, with D perhaps matching TRBD1 (5 bases). The CDR3 has 17 amino acids. Germline V lookup: CDR1 SGHDT, CDR2 YYEEEE. V shed 6 bases and J shed 10 bases, with 29 bases lying between them.